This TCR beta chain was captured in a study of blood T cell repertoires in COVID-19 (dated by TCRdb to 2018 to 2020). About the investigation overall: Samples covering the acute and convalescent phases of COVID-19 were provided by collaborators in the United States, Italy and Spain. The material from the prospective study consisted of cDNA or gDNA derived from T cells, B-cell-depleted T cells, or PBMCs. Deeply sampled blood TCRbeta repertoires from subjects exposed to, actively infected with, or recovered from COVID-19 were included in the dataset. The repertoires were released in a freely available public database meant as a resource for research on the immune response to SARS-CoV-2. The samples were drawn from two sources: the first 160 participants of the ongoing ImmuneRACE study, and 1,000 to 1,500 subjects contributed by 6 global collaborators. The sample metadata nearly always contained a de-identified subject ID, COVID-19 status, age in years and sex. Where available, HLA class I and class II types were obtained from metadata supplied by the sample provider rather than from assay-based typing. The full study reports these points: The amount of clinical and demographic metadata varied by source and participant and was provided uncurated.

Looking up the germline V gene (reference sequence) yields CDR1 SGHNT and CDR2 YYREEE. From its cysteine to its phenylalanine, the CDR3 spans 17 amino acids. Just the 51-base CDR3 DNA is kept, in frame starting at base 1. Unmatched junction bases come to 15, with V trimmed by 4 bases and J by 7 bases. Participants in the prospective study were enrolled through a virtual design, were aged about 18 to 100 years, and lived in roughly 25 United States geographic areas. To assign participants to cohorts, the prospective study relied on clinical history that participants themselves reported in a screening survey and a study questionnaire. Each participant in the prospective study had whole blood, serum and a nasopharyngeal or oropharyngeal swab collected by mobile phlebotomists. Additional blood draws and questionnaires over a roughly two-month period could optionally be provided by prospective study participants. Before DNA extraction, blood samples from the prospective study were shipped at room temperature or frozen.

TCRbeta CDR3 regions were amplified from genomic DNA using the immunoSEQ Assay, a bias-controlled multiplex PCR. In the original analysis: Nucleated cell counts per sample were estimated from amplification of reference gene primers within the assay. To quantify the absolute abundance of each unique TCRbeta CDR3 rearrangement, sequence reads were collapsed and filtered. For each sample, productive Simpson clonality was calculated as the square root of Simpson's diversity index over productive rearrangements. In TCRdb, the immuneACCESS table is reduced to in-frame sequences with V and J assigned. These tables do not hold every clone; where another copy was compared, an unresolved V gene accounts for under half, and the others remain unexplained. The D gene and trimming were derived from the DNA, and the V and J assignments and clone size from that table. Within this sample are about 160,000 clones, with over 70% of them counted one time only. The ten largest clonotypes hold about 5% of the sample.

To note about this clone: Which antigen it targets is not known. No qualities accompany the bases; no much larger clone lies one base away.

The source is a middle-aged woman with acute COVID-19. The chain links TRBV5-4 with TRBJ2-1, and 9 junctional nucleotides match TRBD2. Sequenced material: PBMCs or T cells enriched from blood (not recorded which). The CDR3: CASSPGLAKSYGNEQFF. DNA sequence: TGTGCCAGCAGCCCCGGACTAGCGAAATCCTACGGAAATGAGCAGTTCTTC. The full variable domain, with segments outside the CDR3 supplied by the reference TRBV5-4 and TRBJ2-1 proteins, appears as ETGVTQSPTHLIKTRGQQVTLRCSSQSGHNTVSWYQQALGQGPQFIFQYYREEENGRGNFPPRFSGLQFPNYSSELNVNALELDDSALYLCASSPGLAKSYGNEQFFGPGTRLTVL.